This TCR beta chain was sequenced in a study of T cells in Graves' hyperthyroidism and ophthalmopathy. RNA transcripts served as the template for amplifying TCR beta CDR3 regions. Researchers ran a first-round RT-PCR on the TCR CDR3 using the HTBI primer set. Using its own MiXCR run on the multiplex PCR reads, TCRdb lists one record per CDR3 protein. The sample comprises approximately 400,000 distinct CDR3 sequences, less than 20% of which are singletons, and around 7.7% rests with the top ten. V dropped 5 bases and J dropped 5; count of bases not matched to a gene: 0. Germline V lookup: CDR1 SGHDN, CDR2 FVKESK. This CDR3 has 13 residues. This clonotype was recorded a few times. It may be a read error: a sequence one base away is much more abundant.

This receptor was taken from a woman in her late teens or twenties with Graves' hyperthyroidism. The chain carries TRBV14 and TRBJ2-1; 10 bases are shared with TRBD1. The sequencing input was blood. DNA for the CDR3: TGTGCCAGCAGCGACAGGGGGCACAATGAGCAGTTCTTC. Its translation: CASSDRGHNEQFF.